These 21 T cell receptor beta chains were sequenced from one sample in a study of naive and memory T cell subsets. An oligonucleotide containing a UMI was ligated to the 3' end of TCR cDNA. The SP2 primer and nested alpha and beta constant region primers amplified ligated cDNA in four rounds. From the 5' RACE reads, TCRdb called clonotypes with MiXCR, one entry per CDR3 protein. The sample has about 60,000 distinct CDR3 sequences; roughly 8.1% are singletons. The receptors were gathered from a female donor in good health.

This clonotype was seen a handful of times. The chain links TRBV7-2 to TRBJ2-7; 8 bases fit TRBD2. Germline V CDR1 and CDR2: SGHTA, FQGNSA. V shed 0 bases and J 2 bases; nucleotides not matched to a gene: 0. The CDR3 runs to 14 residues. CDR3 DNA: TGTGCCAGCAGCTTAGCGGGACTAGCCTACGAGCAGTACTTC. Its protein is CASSLAGLAYEQYF.

The rearrangement joins TRBV19 to TRBJ1-1; D call uncertain. CDR3 length equals 10 residues. Trimming removed 6 bases at V and 4 bases at J, with 3 bases between. The germline gives CDR1 LNHDA, CDR2 SQIVND (reference sequence). CDR3 region: CASRLTEAFF. The DNA for the CDR3 is TGTGCCAGTAGGCTCACTGAAGCTTTCTTT.

This clonotype was recorded a few times. This rearrangement joins TRBV6-6 to TRBJ1-6; D uncertain. The germline V gene has CDR1 MNHNY and CDR2 SVGAGI (reference sequence). The CDR3 length is 14 residues. V was shortened by 6 bases and J by 8 bases, with 14 bases between the two germline ends. CDR3 nucleotide sequence: TGTGCCAGCAGCTTAGCGGGTTCGGATTCACCCCTCCACTTT. This encodes CASSLAGSDSPLHF.

This sequence joins TRBV7-6 and TRBJ2-5, with 10 bases aligning to TRBD2. CDR1 is SGHVS and CDR2 is FNYEAQ in the germline V gene. Unmatched junction bases numbered 10, after V lost 5 bases and J lost 4 bases. This CDR3 has 16 residues. The CDR3 spells CASSDSPSGGRETQYF. The CDR3 DNA follows: TGTGCCAGCAGCGACAGTCCTAGCGGGGGACGAGAGACCCAGTACTTC.

This sequence joins TRBV15 and TRBJ2-1; D is unclear. The V gene's germline CDR1 is LNHNV and CDR2 YYDKDF (reference sequence). V shed 0 bases and J shed 6 bases, with 21 bases lying between them. CDR3 length: 18 amino acids. Written as DNA, the CDR3 is TGTGCCACCAGCAGAGATCCCCTAACACCCCCTGACCCCAATGAGCAGTTCTTC. This translates into CATSRDPLTPPDPNEQFF.

This chain uses TRBV30 with TRBJ2-3, with 7 nucleotides matching TRBD1. The V segment lost 2 bases and the J segment 6 bases; nucleotides outside the gene matches: 14. Germline V gene lookup returns CDR1 GTSNPN and CDR2 SVGIG (reference sequence). The CDR3 is made up of 16 amino acids. The CDR3 region has the DNA TGTGCCTGGAGTAAAAAACAGGGGCCTTTTTGGGATACGCAGTATTTT. Translated: CAWSKKQGPFWDTQYF.

This clonotype has more than one count but fewer than ten. The rearrangement links TRBV30 to TRBJ2-1; TRBD2 matches 13 bases. There are 16 residues in the CDR3. CDR1 is GTSNPN, CDR2 SVGIG, per germline (reference sequence). The trim removed 0 bases at V and 6 bases at J, leaving 5 bases unmatched. CDR3: CAWSVLGLAGPNEQFF. CDR3 in DNA: TGTGCCTGGAGTGTATTGGGACTAGCGGGACCCAATGAGCAGTTCTTC.

The chain couples TRBV19 to TRBJ2-4, with D possibly being TRBD1 (6 bases). Trimming stripped 4 bases from V and 3 bases from J, with 13 bases between. Germline V lookup: CDR1 LNHDA, CDR2 SQIVND (reference sequence). The CDR3 is made up of 15 amino acids. The CDR3 DNA reads as TGTGCCAGTAGTAGGCAGGGGCCCCTCAAAAACATTCAGTACTTC. It codes for CASSRQGPLKNIQYF.

This rearrangement joins TRBV10-1 to TRBJ2-3; D is possibly TRBD2 (6 bases). Per germline, CDR1 WNHNN and CDR2 SYGVQD (reference sequence). The CDR3 contains 15 residues. Trimming left V 4 bases short and J 5 bases short, with 16 bases between. CDR3: CASSVGWAGGDTQYF. CDR3 DNA sequence: TGCGCCAGCAGTGTGGGGTGGGCCGGGGGAGATACGCAGTATTTT.

The chain combines TRBV12-3 or TRBV12-4 with TRBJ2-5, with 8 bases aligning to TRBD2. There are 15 residues in the CDR3. The trim removed 2 bases at V and 5 bases at J, leaving 7 bases unmatched. In nucleotides, the CDR3 is TGTGCCAGCAGTTTAAACGGGAGGGCCTTTGAGACCCAGTACTTC. Protein: CASSLNGRAFETQYF.

This clonotype was recorded at least ten times. The chain has TRBV20-1 and TRBJ2-3; D is unresolved. The ends were cut back, 3 bases at V and 7 bases at J, with 8 bases in the middle. The germline V gene encodes CDR1 DFQATT and CDR2 SNEGSKA (reference sequence). CDR3 size: 11 residues. CDR3 in DNA: TGCAGTGCTAGTAAAACTAATACGCAGTATTTT. Its translation: CSASKTNTQYF.

The gene calls are TRBV18 and TRBJ2-1; possibly TRBD1 for D (6 bases). The germline CDR1 and CDR2 sequences are KGHSH and LQKENI. CDR3 length: 15 amino acids. The germline V and J ends were trimmed by 3 bases and 7 bases, with 16 bases remaining between them. For the CDR3, the DNA is TGTGCCAGCTCACCTTCCACAGGGACGAGGAATGAGCAGTTCTTC. Amino acids: CASSPSTGTRNEQFF.

This clonotype was recorded a few times. This chain joins TRBV4-1 and TRBJ2-2; D is unresolved. The CDR3 has 17 residues. Trimming removed 0 bases from V and 1 base from J, with 12 bases in between. CDR1 is MGHRA, CDR2 YSYEKL, per germline. The CDR3 region has the DNA TGCGCCAGCAGCCAAGAGGTGACTTATGTGAACACCGGGGAGCTGTTTTTT. Translation: CASSQEVTYVNTGELFF.

The table lists this clonotype with many counts. The chain recombines TRBV28 with TRBJ2-7, with 7 bases aligning to TRBD2. With V trimmed by 3 bases and J by 2 bases, 13 bases remained unmatched. CDR3 length: 17 residues. Germline V gene data show CDR1 as MDHEN and CDR2 as SYDVKM. The CDR3 reads CASSFSGRGSRAYEQYF. CDR3 nucleotide sequence: TGTGCCAGCAGTTTTTCTGGTCGCGGGAGTAGGGCCTACGAGCAGTACTTC.

The chain couples TRBV27 to TRBJ1-1; D gene uncertain. This CDR3 is built from 14 residues. CDR1 and CDR2 from the germline V gene are MNHEY and SMNVEV (reference sequence). The germline V and J ends were trimmed by 3 bases and 1 base, with 9 bases remaining between them. CDR3 loop: CASSLAGRNTEAFF. For the CDR3, the DNA is TGTGCCAGCAGTTTGGCGGGAAGGAACACTGAAGCTTTCTTT.

Many counts were recorded for this clonotype. V usage is TRBV7-2 and J usage is TRBJ2-2, with TRBD2 identical over 7 bases. CDR1 is SGHTA and CDR2 is FQGNSA in the germline V gene. J lost 3 bases, V lost 5 bases, and 9 bases had no gene match. The CDR3 runs to 16 residues. The CDR3 DNA is TGTGCCAGCAGCCCAACAGCGGGGTGGGACACCGGGGAGCTGTTTTTT. This sequence encodes CASSPTAGWDTGELFF.

The chain employs TRBV6-5 and TRBJ1-1; TRBD1 matches 9 bases. V was clipped by 6 bases and J by 4 bases; unmatched bases: 3. The length of the CDR3 is 13 residues. CDR1 is MNHEY and CDR2 is SVGAGI in the germline V gene. The CDR3 spells CASSMTGGTEAFF. CDR3 sequence (DNA): TGTGCCAGCAGCATGACAGGGGGCACTGAAGCTTTCTTT.

The V and J genes are TRBV20-1 and TRBJ2-1, with a tentative D call TRBD2 (5 bases). Germline CDR1 DFQATT, CDR2 SNEGSKA (reference sequence). The V and J ends lost 0 bases and 3 bases respectively, with 9 bases between them. The CDR3 spans 14 residues. The CDR3 DNA reads as TGCAGTGCTAGAGATACACTAGACTACAATGAGCAGTTCTTC. Protein sequence: CSARDTLDYNEQFF.

There are a few counts of this clonotype. The chain is built from TRBV27 and TRBJ2-3; 9 nucleotides agree with TRBD1. Germline V gives CDR1 MNHEY, CDR2 SMNVEV (reference sequence). Trimming removed 3 bases from V and 7 bases from J; junction bases left unmatched: 5. CDR3 size: 14 residues. Here the CDR3 reads CASSFTGGAYTQYF. CDR3 sequence (DNA): TGTGCCAGCAGTTTTACAGGGGGCGCCTATACGCAGTATTTT.

This clonotype was detected ten times or more. The rearrangement joins TRBV19 to TRBJ1-2, with D hard to call. The V end was cut by 6 bases, the J end by 4 bases, with 15 bases between. CDR3 length equals 14 residues. Germline lookup yields CDR1 LNHDA and CDR2 SQIVND (reference sequence). CDR3 residues: CASSPSGISYGYTF. In DNA, the CDR3 is TGTGCCAGTAGCCCCAGCGGGATAAGCTATGGCTACACCTTC.

The chain is built from TRBV12-3 or TRBV12-4 and TRBJ2-2; D unclear. CDR3 length: 16 residues. V dropped 7 bases and J dropped 2 bases, with 17 bases sitting between them. CDR3 sequence (DNA): TGTGCCAGCACATCCCACACCGGGCCTAACACCGGGGAGCTGTTTTTT. Encoded protein: CASTSHTGPNTGELFF.